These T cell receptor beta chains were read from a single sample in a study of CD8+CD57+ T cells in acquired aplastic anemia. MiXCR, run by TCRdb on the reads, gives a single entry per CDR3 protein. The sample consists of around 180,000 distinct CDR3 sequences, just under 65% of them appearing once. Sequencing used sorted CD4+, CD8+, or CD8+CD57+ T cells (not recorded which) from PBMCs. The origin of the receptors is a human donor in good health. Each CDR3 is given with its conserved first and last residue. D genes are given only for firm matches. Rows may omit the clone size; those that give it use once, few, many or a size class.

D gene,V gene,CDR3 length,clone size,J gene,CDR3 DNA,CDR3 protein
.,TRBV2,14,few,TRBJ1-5,TGTGCCAGCAGATTAGACCGTAACAATCAGCCCCAGCATTTT,CASRLDRNNQPQHF
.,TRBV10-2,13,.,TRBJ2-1,TGCGCCAGCAGTGACCGGGGGGCGGGTGAGCAGTTCTTC,CASSDRGAGEQFF
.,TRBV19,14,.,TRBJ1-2,TGTGCCAGTAGTTTACGGACAGATGGCTATGGCTACACCTTC,CASSLRTDGYGYTF
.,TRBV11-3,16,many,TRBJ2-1,TGTGCCAGCAGCATCCGGAGGGGTGGTCTCTACAATGAGCAGTTCTTC,CASSIRRGGLYNEQFF
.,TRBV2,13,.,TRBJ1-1,TGTGCCAGCAGTGAGGTTCAGCCGGTGGGAGCTTTCTTT,CASSEVQPVGAFF
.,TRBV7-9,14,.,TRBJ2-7,TGTGCCAGCAGCCCCGCGGGACGGATGTACGAGCAGTACTTC,CASSPAGRMYEQYF
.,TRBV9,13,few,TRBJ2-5,TGTGCCAGCAGGGGTACAGGGCAAGAGACCCAGTACTTC,CASRGTGQETQYF
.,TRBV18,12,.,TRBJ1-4,TGTGCCAGCTCACCACAAAGGGAAGAACTGTTTTTT,CASSPQREELFF
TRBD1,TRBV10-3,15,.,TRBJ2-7,TGTGCCATTAAGAAGCGGACAGGGGATACTGGAGAGCAGTACTTC,CAIKKRTGDTGEQYF
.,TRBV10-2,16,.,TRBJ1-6,TGCGCCAGCAGTGAGTCTTCCAGGGTAGTGAATTCACCCCTCCACTTT,CASSESSRVVNSPLHF
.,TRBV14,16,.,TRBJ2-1,TGTGCCAGCAGCCAAGATGGGCTGGGGGCCTACAATGAGCAGTTCTTC,CASSQDGLGAYNEQFF
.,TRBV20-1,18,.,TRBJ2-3,TGCAGTGCTAGAGGGGACGTGGTCGTGGGGGGAAGCACAGATACGCAGTATTTT,CSARGDVVVGGSTDTQYF
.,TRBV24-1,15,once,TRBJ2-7,TGTGCCACCAGTGGAGGAAAGGGGAGCTCCTACGAGCAGTACTTC,CATSGGKGSSYEQYF